This T cell receptor beta chain was identified during a study of T cells in localized non-small cell lung cancer. Findings of the study overall: Prolonged overall survival went with higher T cell density in the blood. Because only a single region of the tumor was sequenced, heterogeneity remains possible. In adjacent lung appeared a median around 54 of the top 100 tumor clones. Compared with tumor, uninvolved adjacent lung displayed greater T cell clonality, ranking highest overall.

CDR3 size: 15 residues. Germline V gene sequence: CDR1 LNHNV, CDR2 YYDKDF (reference sequence). V was cut by 0 bases and J by 4 bases, with 12 bases left in between. Concerning this clone: Antigen unknown.

The protocol was immunoSEQ multiplex PCR, while the TCRdb copy is restricted to in-frame clones and leaves out a portion. The sample carries around 9,800 clones, less than 55% recorded once. The input for sequencing was lymph node tissue, taken before any cancer treatment. The J gene is TRBJ1-2, the V gene TRBV15; D perhaps matches TRBD1 (5 bases). The origin of this receptor is a woman aged 35 to 70 with stage I lung adenocarcinoma. CDR3 residues: CATSRDPRALYGYTF. The CDR3 DNA reads as TGTGCCACCAGCAGAGACCCCAGGGCCCTCTATGGCTACACCTTC.